These 12 T cell receptor beta chains share one sample of origin, sequenced in a study of beta chain features in type 1 diabetes. Reverse transcribing all isolated RNA meant expressed TCRB transcripts were sequenced. The assay was immunoSEQ multiplex PCR, and TCRdb's table has in-frame clones only and misses some. The top ten clones hold 6.7% of a sample with under 400,000 clones, around 13% of them seen once. Sequencing input: central memory CD4+ T cells from blood. Receptors were obtained from a man younger than 45 in good health.

In this sample, this clone turned up a few times. This sample includes further DNA sequences coding for the same CDR3. This chain connects TRBV20-1 to TRBJ2-3; unclear D gene. The CDR3 sequence is 11 residues long. Germline V gene lookup returns CDR1 DFQATT and CDR2 SNEGSKA (reference sequence). Trimming removed 2 bases at V and 2 bases at J, with 2 bases between. In DNA, the CDR3 is TGCAGTGCTAGATCCACAGATACGCAGTATTTT. It specifies CSARSTDTQYF.

The chain uses TRBV4-3 and TRBJ1-4; D is uncertain. Germline V gene lookup returns CDR1 LGHNA and CDR2 YSLEER. V was cut by 5 bases and J by 10 bases, with 11 bases left in between. CDR3 size: 12 residues. CDR3 nucleotides: TGCGCCAGCAGCATTTCTGGAGGAAAACTGTTTTTT. Its protein product is CASSISGGKLFF.

The rearrangement uses TRBV14 and TRBJ2-7; 11 bases fit TRBD2. The CDR3 extends over 13 amino acids. Germline assignment: CDR1 SGHDN and CDR2 FVKESK. J gave up 7 bases and V 3 bases, and 2 bases lay outside the gene matches. In DNA form, the CDR3 reads TGTGCCAGCAGCCAGCGACTAGCGGGGGAGCAGTACTTC. This codes for CASSQRLAGEQYF. The complete variable domain, with remaining parts taken from reference TRBV14 and TRBJ2-7, reads EAGVTQFPSHSVIEKGQTVTLRCDPISGHDNLYWYRRVMGKEIKFLLHFVKESKQDESGMPNNRFLAERTGGTYSTLKVQPAELEDSGVYFCASSQRLAGEQYFGPGTRLTVT.

This clone was observed many times. The rearrangement uses TRBV19 and TRBJ2-5; 8 bases fit TRBD1. The CDR3 is 14 amino acids. The germline CDR1 and CDR2 sequences are LNHDA and SQIVND (reference sequence). With 6 bases clipped from V and 4 bases from J, the junction kept 7 bases outside the gene matches. This chain's CDR3 is CASSHWDRSETQYF. The CDR3, as DNA: TGTGCCAGTAGCCACTGGGACAGGTCAGAGACCCAGTACTTC.

The CDR3 DNA reads as TGTGCCAGCAGCCAAGATCGGTCCAAAGAGACCCAGTACTTC. Amino acid sequence: CASSQDRSKETQYF. The V gene is TRBV5-4, the J gene TRBJ2-5; D remains unclear. Trimming took off 4 bases at V and 3 bases at J, with 13 bases between the two ends. Germline values: CDR1 SGHNT, CDR2 YYREEE (reference sequence). This CDR3 contains 14 residues.

In its sample, this clone was seen a few times. CDR3: CASSVGGAYLEQFF. CDR3 in DNA: TGTGCCAGCAGCGTAGGGGGAGCCTATTTAGAGCAGTTCTTC. This rearrangement joins TRBV9 to TRBJ2-1; maybe TRBD2 (5 bases). Looked up from germline, CDR1 is SGDLS and CDR2 is YYNGEE. This CDR3 has 14 amino acids. V dropped 0 bases and J dropped 10 bases, with 14 bases sitting between them.

The genes are TRBV5-4 and TRBJ2-1, with 8 bases lining up with TRBD2. The CDR3 is 19 residues long. The germline gives CDR1 SGHNT, CDR2 YYREEE (reference sequence). Trimming at V came to 3 bases and at J to 4 bases, leaving 18 bases not matched to a gene. Here the CDR3 reads CASSSARSGAGVKYNEQFF. CDR3 coding DNA: TGTGCCAGCAGCTCAGCAAGAAGTGGAGCGGGAGTTAAGTACAATGAGCAGTTCTTC.

Only a few counts were recorded for this clone. Distinct nucleotide sequences in the sample also encode this CDR3. V is TRBV4-2 and J is TRBJ2-3; no definite D call. The germline CDR1 and CDR2 sequences are LGHNA and YNFKEQ. This CDR3 has 14 residues. V dropped 1 base and J dropped 2 bases, with 7 bases sitting between them. The CDR3 DNA follows: TGTGCCAGCAGCCAAGGGACGTCCACAGATACGCAGTATTTT. As protein: CASSQGTSTDTQYF.

The chain links TRBV7-8 to TRBJ1-4; D unresolved. The CDR3 loop spans 14 amino acids. V lost 2 bases and J lost 7, with 11 bases in between. Germline V gene data show CDR1 as SGHVS and CDR2 as FQNEAQ. The DNA for the CDR3 is TGTGCCAGCAGCTTATGTCAGGAAACTGAAAAACTGTTTTTT. Translation: CASSLCQETEKLFF.

The V and J genes are TRBV6-6 and TRBJ2-2; 9 nucleotides align to TRBD2. The CDR3 is 15 residues long. J gave up 7 bases and V 7 bases, and 10 bases lay outside the gene matches. Germline CDR1 reads MNHNY; CDR2 reads SVGAGI (reference sequence). The CDR3 DNA sequence: TGTGCCAGCAAGGGAGGGCGGGAGGGGATCGGGGAGCTGTTTTTT. It codes for CASKGGREGIGELFF.

V and J are TRBV11-3 and TRBJ1-3, with D uncertain. CDR1 SGHNT and CDR2 YENEEA come from the germline V gene. The V gene lost 4 bases and the J gene lost 6 bases, with 4 bases spanning the gap. This CDR3 contains 11 residues. Here the CDR3 DNA reads TGTGCCAGCAGCTCCTTAAACACCATATATTTT. Residues: CASSSLNTIYF. Combining the CDR3 with reference TRBV11-3 and TRBJ1-3 gives the whole variable domain EAGVVQSPRYKIIEKKQPVAFWCNPISGHNTLYWYLQNLGQGPELLIRYENEEAVDDSQLPKDRFSAERLKGVDSTLKIQPAELGDSAVYLCASSSLNTIYFGEGSWLTVV.

This clone has only a few counts. The CDR3 sequence is CASSGGRGDTEAFF. The CDR3 bases are TGTGCCAGCAGTGGGGGCAGGGGAGACACTGAAGCTTTCTTT. This chain uses TRBV2 with TRBJ1-1; D perhaps matches TRBD1 (6 bases). V lost 4 bases to trimming and J lost 3 bases, with 12 bases between them. The CDR3 runs to 14 residues. Germline CDR1 SNHLY, CDR2 FYNNEI.